A selection of T cell receptor beta chains follows, all from one sample in a study of cytomegalovirus exposure and HLA in healthy donors. Method: immunoSEQ multiplex PCR; TCRdb's copy keeps in-frame clones and lacks some. The sample yields 200,000 or so clones, about four fifths seen once. The sequencing input was PBMCs. The receptors stem from a boy younger than 10 in good health and CMV-seronegative. Both conserved end residues are part of each CDR3.

v_call,j_call,cdr3_aa
TRBV6-6,TRBJ2-2,CASSLQDRGSGELFF
TRBV12-5,TRBJ1-2,CASGVGGTRGARYYGYTF
TRBV14,TRBJ2-5,CASSQEKGIETQYF
TRBV2,TRBJ2-3,CASREAANTDTQYF
TRBV19,TRBJ2-5,CASSIGGVWQETQYF
TRBV5-4,TRBJ2-1,CASSPTATGANSYNEQFF
TRBV19,TRBJ1-4,CASTTGTTNEKLFF
TRBV5-5,TRBJ2-7,CASSLGQGRRYYEQYF
TRBV6-6,TRBJ2-2,CASSYLGGAGTGELFF
TRBV7-3,TRBJ2-1,CASSLGGDYNEQFF
TRBV4-2,TRBJ2-4,CASSPGLAGGPAKNIQYF
TRBV20-1,TRBJ2-3,CSAARDTQYF
TRBV18,TRBJ1-2,CASSPTTGWEGYTF
TRBV4-1,TRBJ1-2,CASSQPSGHDRGYTF
TRBV10-3,TRBJ2-7,CAISEWAGTGYEQYF
TRBV27,TRBJ1-6,CASRSVYRNSPLHF
TRBV28,TRBJ1-1,CASSVPQGAVEAFF
TRBV7-2,TRBJ2-7,CASSLEGGGSGEQYF
TRBV7-2,TRBJ2-7,CASSRIPTSGGAVRNF
TRBV5-4,TRBJ2-7,CASSWKSGGSYEQYF
TRBV9,TRBJ2-2,CASSVAGGENTGELFF
TRBV7-2,TRBJ2-1,CASSLVAGGRYNEQFF
TRBV5-4,TRBJ2-3,CASSSGLAGTASTDTQYF
TRBV2,TRBJ1-1,CASSHDRGIEAFF
TRBV4-3,.,CASSLTASGGKTLEQYF
TRBV6-4,TRBJ2-7,CASPDRDRAHEQYF